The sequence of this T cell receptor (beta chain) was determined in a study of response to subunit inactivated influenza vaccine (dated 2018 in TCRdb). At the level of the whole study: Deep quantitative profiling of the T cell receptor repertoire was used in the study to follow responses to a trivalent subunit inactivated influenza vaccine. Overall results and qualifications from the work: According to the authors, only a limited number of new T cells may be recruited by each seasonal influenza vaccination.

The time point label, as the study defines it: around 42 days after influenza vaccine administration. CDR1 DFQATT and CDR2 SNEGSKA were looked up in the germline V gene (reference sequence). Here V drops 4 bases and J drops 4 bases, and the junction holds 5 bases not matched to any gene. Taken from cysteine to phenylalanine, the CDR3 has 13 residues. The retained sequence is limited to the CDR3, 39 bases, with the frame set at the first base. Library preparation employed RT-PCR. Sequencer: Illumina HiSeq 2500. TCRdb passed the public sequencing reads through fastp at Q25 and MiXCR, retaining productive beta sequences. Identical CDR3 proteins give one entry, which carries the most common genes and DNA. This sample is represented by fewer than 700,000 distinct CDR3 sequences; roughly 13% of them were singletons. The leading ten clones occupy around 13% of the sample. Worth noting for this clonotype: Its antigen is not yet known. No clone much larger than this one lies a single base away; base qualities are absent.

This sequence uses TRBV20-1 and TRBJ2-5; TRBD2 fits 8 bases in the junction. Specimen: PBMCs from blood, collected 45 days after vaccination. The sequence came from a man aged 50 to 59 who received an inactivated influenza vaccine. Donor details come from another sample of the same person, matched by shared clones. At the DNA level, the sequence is TGCAGTGCTATTCCTCTAGCGGGAGAGACCCAGTACTTC. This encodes CSAIPLAGETQYF.